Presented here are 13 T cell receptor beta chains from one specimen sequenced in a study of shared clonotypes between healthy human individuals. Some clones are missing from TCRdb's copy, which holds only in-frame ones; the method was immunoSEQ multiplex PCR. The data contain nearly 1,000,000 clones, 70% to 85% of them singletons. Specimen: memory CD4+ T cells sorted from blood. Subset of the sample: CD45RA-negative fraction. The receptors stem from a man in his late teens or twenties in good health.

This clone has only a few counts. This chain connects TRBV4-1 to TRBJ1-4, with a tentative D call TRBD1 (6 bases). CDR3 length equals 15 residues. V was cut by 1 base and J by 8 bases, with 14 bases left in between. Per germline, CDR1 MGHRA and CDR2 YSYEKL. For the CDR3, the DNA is TGCGCCAGCAGCCAAGGGTGGTCAGGGGACGAAAAACTGTTTTTT. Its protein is CASSQGWSGDEKLFF.

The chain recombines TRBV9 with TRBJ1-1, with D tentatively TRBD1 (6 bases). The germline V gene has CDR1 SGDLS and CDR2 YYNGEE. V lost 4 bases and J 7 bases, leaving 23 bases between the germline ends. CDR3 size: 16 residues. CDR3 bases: TGTGCCAGCAGCAAACAGGGCCTGGTAGGTCTTGGTGAAGCTTTCTTT. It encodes CASSKQGLVGLGEAFF.

As DNA, the CDR3 is TGTGCCAGCAGCTCGTTCCGAGACACCGGGGAGCTGTTTTTT. Translating it yields CASSSFRDTGELFF. The gene calls are TRBV7-2 and TRBJ2-2; no clear D gene. Germline V lookup: CDR1 SGHTA, CDR2 FQGNSA. V was pared by 4 bases and J by 3 bases, with 9 bases between. The CDR3 runs to 14 residues. Combining the CDR3 with reference TRBV7-2 and TRBJ2-2 gives the whole variable domain GAGVSQSPSNKVTEKGKDVELRCDPISGHTALYWYRQSLGQGLEFLIYFQGNSAPDKSGLPSDRFSAERTGGSVSTLTIQRTQQEDSAVYLCASSSFRDTGELFFGEGSRLTVL.

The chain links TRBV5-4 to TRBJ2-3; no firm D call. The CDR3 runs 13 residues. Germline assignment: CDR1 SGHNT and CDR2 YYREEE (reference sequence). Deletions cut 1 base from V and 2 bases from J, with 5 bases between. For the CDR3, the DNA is TGTGCCAGCAGCTTGAAGATCACAGATACGCAGTATTTT. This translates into CASSLKITDTQYF.

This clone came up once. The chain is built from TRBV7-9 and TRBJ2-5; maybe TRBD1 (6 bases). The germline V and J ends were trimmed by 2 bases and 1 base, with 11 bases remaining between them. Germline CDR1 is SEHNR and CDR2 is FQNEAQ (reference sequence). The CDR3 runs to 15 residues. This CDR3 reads CASSLSGQRQETQYF. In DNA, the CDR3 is TGTGCCAGCAGCTTATCTGGACAGCGCCAAGAGACCCAGTACTTC.

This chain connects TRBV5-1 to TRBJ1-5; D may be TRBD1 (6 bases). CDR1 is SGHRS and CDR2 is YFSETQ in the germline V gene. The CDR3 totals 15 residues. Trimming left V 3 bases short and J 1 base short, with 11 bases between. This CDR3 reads CASSSGEISNQPQHF. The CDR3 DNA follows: TGCGCCAGCAGCTCAGGGGAAATCAGCAATCAGCCCCAGCATTTT.

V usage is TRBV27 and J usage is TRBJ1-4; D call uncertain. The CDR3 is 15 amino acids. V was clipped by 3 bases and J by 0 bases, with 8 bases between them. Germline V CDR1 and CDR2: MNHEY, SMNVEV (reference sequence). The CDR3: CASSLLGATNEKLFF. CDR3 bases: TGTGCCAGCAGTTTGTTGGGCGCAACTAATGAAAAACTGTTTTTT.

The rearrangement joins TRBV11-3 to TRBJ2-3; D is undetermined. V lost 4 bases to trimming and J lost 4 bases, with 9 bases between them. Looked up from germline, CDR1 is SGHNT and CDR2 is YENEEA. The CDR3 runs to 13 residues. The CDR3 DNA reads TGTGCCAGCAGCTCTCTTGACTCAGATACGCAGTATTTT. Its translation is CASSSLDSDTQYF.

The CDR3 here is CASSLSPGNDYEQYF. In nucleotides, the CDR3 is TGCGCCAGCAGCCTGTCACCGGGAAACGACTACGAGCAGTACTTC. This chain links TRBV5-1 with TRBJ2-7; a possible D gene is TRBD2 (5 bases). Germline lookup yields CDR1 SGHRS and CDR2 YFSETQ. The CDR3 sequence is 15 residues long. V shed 4 bases and J shed 3 bases, with 17 bases lying between them.

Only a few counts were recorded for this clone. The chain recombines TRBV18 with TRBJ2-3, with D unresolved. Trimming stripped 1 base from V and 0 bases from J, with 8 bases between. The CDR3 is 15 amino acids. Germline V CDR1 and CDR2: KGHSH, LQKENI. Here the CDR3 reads CASSPQGFSTDTQYF. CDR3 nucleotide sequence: TGTGCCAGCTCACCACAGGGTTTTAGCACAGATACGCAGTATTTT.

The CDR3 sequence: CASSPSGWGYTF. Written as DNA, the CDR3 is TGTGCCAGCAGTCCATCAGGTTGGGGCTACACCTTC. The J gene is TRBJ1-2, the V gene TRBV27; D call uncertain. The CDR3 totals 12 residues. Germline lookup yields CDR1 MNHEY and CDR2 SMNVEV (reference sequence). V shed 5 bases and J shed 8 bases, with 12 bases lying between them.

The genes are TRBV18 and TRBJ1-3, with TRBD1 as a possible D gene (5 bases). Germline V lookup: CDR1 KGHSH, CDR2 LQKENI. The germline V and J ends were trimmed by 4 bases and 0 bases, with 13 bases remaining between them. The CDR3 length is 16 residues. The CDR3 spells CASSRGDARSGNTIYF. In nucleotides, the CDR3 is TGTGCCAGCTCACGCGGGGACGCCCGCTCTGGAAACACCATATATTTT.

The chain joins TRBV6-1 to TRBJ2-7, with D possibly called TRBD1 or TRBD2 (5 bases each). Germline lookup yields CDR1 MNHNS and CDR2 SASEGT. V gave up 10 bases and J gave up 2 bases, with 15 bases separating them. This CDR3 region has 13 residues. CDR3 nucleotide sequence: TGTGCCACCTCTTTAGGGGAGCCCTACGAGCAGTACTTC. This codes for CATSLGEPYEQYF.